The 17 T cell receptor beta chains presented below share a single source sample, sequenced in a study of blood T cell repertoires in COVID-19 (TCRdb year 2020). The library was prepared using the immunoSEQ multiplex PCR assay. TCRdb holds this immuneACCESS table with in-frame rearrangements only. Some clones are missing; in checked studies, unresolved V genes explain under half, and the rest has no known cause. Across this sample there are 250,000 to 350,000 clones, with approximately 89% seen only once. Together, the top ten hold approximately 5.3% of the sample. The specimen sequenced was PBMCs or T cells enriched from blood (not recorded which). The receptors here all came from a woman aged 25 to 39 who had recovered from COVID-19.

This clone has just one count. The chain links TRBV10-3 to TRBJ2-3; weak D call: TRBD2 (5 bases). This CDR3 region has 15 residues. V shed 4 bases and J shed 1 base, with 12 bases lying between them. The germline V gene has CDR1 ENHRY and CDR2 SYGVKD. The CDR3 DNA reads TGTGCCATCAGTGGGCTAGCTGGGGGCACAGATACGCAGTATTTT. As protein: CAISGLAGGTDTQYF.

In its sample, this clone was seen a few times. This chain connects TRBV29-1 to TRBJ2-3; no reliable D call. Per the germline V gene, CDR1 is SQVTM and CDR2 is ANQGSEA. The CDR3 covers 14 residues. The V and J ends lost 1 base and 2 bases respectively, with 10 bases between them. This chain's CDR3 is CSVEGQTFTDTQYF. DNA of the CDR3: TGCAGCGTTGAAGGGCAGACTTTCACAGATACGCAGTATTTT.

This chain links TRBV29-1 with TRBJ2-3; 7 nucleotides match TRBD2. Germline trimming cut 1 base from V and 1 base from J; bases unmatched to any gene: 8. Germline lookup yields CDR1 SQVTM and CDR2 ANQGSEA. This CDR3 is built from 16 residues. The CDR3 coding sequence is TGCAGCGTTGAAGGGGGGACTACCCTTGGCACAGATACGCAGTATTTT. Its translation is CSVEGGTTLGTDTQYF.

The V gene is TRBV4-3, the J gene TRBJ1-2; D is possibly TRBD1 (5 bases). Germline CDR1 is LGHNA and CDR2 is YSLEER. This CDR3 comprises 15 residues. V was shortened by 0 bases and J by 5 bases, with 13 bases between the two germline ends. This chain's CDR3 is CASSQDMQGGYGYTF. The CDR3 DNA is TGCGCCAGCAGCCAAGATATGCAGGGTGGGTATGGCTACACCTTC.

This rearrangement joins TRBV6-5 to TRBJ1-1, with 8 bases that match TRBD1. Germline V gene data show CDR1 as MNHEY and CDR2 as SVGAGI. Trimming cost V 2 bases and J 5 bases; bases outside gene matches: 10. This CDR3 is 16 amino acids long. Here the CDR3 reads CASSYTYGQGQTEAFF. The CDR3 DNA is TGTGCCAGCAGTTACACCTATGGACAGGGACAAACTGAAGCTTTCTTT.

The J gene is TRBJ1-1, the V gene TRBV7-2; 7 bases line up with TRBD1. The CDR3 covers 15 residues. The V gene's germline CDR1 is SGHTA and CDR2 FQGNSA. V lost 2 bases to trimming and J lost 3 bases; unmatched junction nucleotides: 6. CDR3: CASSLFTGVDTEAFF. CDR3 coding DNA: TGTGCCAGCAGCTTATTCACAGGGGTCGACACTGAAGCTTTCTTT.

This clone is a singleton in its sample. The rearrangement joins TRBV5-6 to TRBJ2-1; 7 bases fit TRBD2. V was pared by 2 bases and J by 5 bases, with 4 bases of the junction left unmatched. The CDR3 length is 14 residues. Germline-derived CDR1 and CDR2 are SGHDT and YYEEEE. In nucleotides, the CDR3 is TGTGCCAGCAGCTTAGTACTAGCGAACAATGAGCAGTTCTTC. Residues: CASSLVLANNEQFF.

The count of this clone is one. The chain employs TRBV10-3 and TRBJ1-2, with a possible D match to TRBD1 (6 bases). V gave up 3 bases and J gave up 6 bases, with 14 bases separating them. CDR1 and CDR2 from the germline V gene are ENHRY and SYGVKD. This CDR3 has 14 residues. DNA of the CDR3: TGTGCCATCAGTGATTACCAGGGGACGGATGGCTACACCTTC. Its protein product is CAISDYQGTDGYTF.

This chain connects TRBV27 to TRBJ1-1; 7 bases map to TRBD1. The CDR3 has 14 residues. V shed 2 bases, J shed 5 bases, and the junction held 5 bases outside the gene matches. The V gene's germline CDR1 is MNHEY and CDR2 SMNVEV (reference sequence). CDR3 nucleotides: TGTGCCAGCAGTTTAAACAGGGGAGGAACTGAAGCTTTCTTT. This encodes CASSLNRGGTEAFF.

The chain is built from TRBV5-1 and TRBJ1-4; 11 bases fit TRBD1. CDR3 length: 16 amino acids. V lost 4 bases, J lost 8 bases, and 10 bases stayed unmatched. From germline, CDR1 is SGHRS and CDR2 YFSETQ. The CDR3 here is CASSPQGWTGGEKLFF. The DNA for the CDR3 is TGCGCCAGCAGCCCCCAAGGGTGGACAGGGGGCGAAAAACTGTTTTTT.

The chain combines TRBV12-5 with TRBJ1-1, with 8 bases lining up with TRBD1. This CDR3 is 14 amino acids long. Looked up from germline, CDR1 is LGHNT and CDR2 is FRNRAP. Trimming at V came to 3 bases and at J to 7 bases, leaving 7 bases not matched to a gene. This CDR3 reads CASGFTGGKIEAFF. As DNA, the CDR3 is TGTGCTAGTGGTTTCACAGGGGGGAAGATTGAAGCTTTCTTT.

V gene TRBV18 combines with J gene TRBJ2-5; possible D gene TRBD1, 6 bases. V dropped 4 bases and J dropped 0 bases, with 9 bases sitting between them. Germline-derived CDR1 and CDR2 are KGHSH and LQKENI. This CDR3 is 14 amino acids long. CDR3 in amino acids: CASSRDMYQETQYF. DNA for the CDR3: TGTGCCAGCTCACGGGACATGTACCAAGAGACCCAGTACTTC. Full variable domain (rest looked up from reference TRBV18 and TRBJ2-5): NAGVMQNPRHLVRRRGQEARLRCSPMKGHSHVYWYRQLPEEGLKFMVYLQKENIIDESGMPKERFSAEFPKEGPSILRIQQVVRGDSAAYFCASSRDMYQETQYFGPGTRLLVL.

The chain links TRBV7-9 to TRBJ1-2; perhaps TRBD1 as D (6 bases). Per the germline V gene, CDR1 is SEHNR and CDR2 is FQNEAQ (reference sequence). Trimming removed 11 bases at V and 0 bases at J, with 10 bases between. The CDR3 length is 12 residues. This CDR3 reads CAWGQANYGYTF. CDR3 DNA sequence: TGTGCCTGGGGGCAAGCTAACTATGGCTACACCTTC.

The chain uses TRBV11-2 and TRBJ1-6; no clear D gene. Germline V gene lookup returns CDR1 SGHAT and CDR2 FQNNGV. Trimming took 5 bases from V and 2 from J, leaving 10 bases between them. The CDR3 loop spans 15 amino acids. The CDR3 DNA sequence: TGTGCCAGCAGCGCCCAGGTTACCTATAATTCACCCCTCCACTTT. Its translation is CASSAQVTYNSPLHF.

The rearrangement links TRBV10-3 to TRBJ1-3; tentative D call: TRBD1 (6 bases). V gave up 2 bases and J gave up 3 bases, with 8 bases separating them. Looked up from germline, CDR1 is ENHRY and CDR2 is SYGVKD. The CDR3 totals 14 residues. CDR3 nucleotides: TGTGCCATCAGTGAGGGACAGATTGGAAACACCATATATTTT. Translation: CAISEGQIGNTIYF.

The chain carries TRBV4-1 and TRBJ1-5; D gene unclear. CDR1 is MGHRA and CDR2 is YSYEKL in the germline V gene. The CDR3 sequence is 16 residues long. V was clipped by 1 base and J by 0 bases, with 10 bases between them. The CDR3 sequence is CASSQGDFFSNQPQHF. CDR3 sequence (DNA): TGCGCCAGCAGCCAAGGAGATTTCTTTAGCAATCAGCCCCAGCATTTT.

DNA for the CDR3: TGCGCCAGCAGTGAGTACGGGTTCGAGCAGTACTTC. This codes for CASSEYGFEQYF. The rearrangement uses TRBV10-1 and TRBJ2-7; no firm D call. V lost 1 base and J 6 bases, leaving 7 bases between the germline ends. The germline gives CDR1 WNHNN, CDR2 SYGVQD (reference sequence). There are 12 residues in the CDR3.